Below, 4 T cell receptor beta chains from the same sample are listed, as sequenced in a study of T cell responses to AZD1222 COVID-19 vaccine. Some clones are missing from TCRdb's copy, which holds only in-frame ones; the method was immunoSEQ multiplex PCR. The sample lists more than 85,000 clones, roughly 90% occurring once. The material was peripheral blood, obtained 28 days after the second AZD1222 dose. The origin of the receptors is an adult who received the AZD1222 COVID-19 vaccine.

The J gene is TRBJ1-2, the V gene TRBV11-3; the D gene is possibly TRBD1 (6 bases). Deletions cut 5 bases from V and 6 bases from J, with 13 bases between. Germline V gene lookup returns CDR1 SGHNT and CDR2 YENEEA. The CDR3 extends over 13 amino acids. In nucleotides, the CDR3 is TGTGCCAGCAGCGCACAGGGTTGGGATGGCTACACCTTC. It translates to CASSAQGWDGYTF.

In DNA form, the CDR3 reads TGTGCCTGGAGTTTGGTGGCTGGGATGAATCAGCCCCAGCATTTT. This encodes CAWSLVAGMNQPQHF. The V call is TRBV30, the J call TRBJ1-5; D gene ambiguous. V shed 2 bases and J shed 4 bases, with 15 bases lying between them. Germline CDR1 GTSNPN, CDR2 SVGIG (reference sequence). The CDR3 is 15 residues long.

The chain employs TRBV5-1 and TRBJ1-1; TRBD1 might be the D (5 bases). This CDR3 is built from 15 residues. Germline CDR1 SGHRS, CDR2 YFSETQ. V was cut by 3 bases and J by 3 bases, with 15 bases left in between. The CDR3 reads CASSSQGASHTEAFF. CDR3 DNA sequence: TGCGCCAGCAGCTCTCAAGGGGCGAGTCACACTGAAGCTTTCTTT.

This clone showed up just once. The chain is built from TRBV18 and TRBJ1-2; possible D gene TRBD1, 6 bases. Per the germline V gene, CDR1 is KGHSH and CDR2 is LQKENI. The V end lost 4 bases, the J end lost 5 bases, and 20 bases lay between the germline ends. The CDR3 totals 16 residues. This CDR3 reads CASSQDEDSISYGYTF. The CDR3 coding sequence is TGTGCCAGCTCACAAGACGAGGACAGTATTTCGTATGGCTACACCTTC.